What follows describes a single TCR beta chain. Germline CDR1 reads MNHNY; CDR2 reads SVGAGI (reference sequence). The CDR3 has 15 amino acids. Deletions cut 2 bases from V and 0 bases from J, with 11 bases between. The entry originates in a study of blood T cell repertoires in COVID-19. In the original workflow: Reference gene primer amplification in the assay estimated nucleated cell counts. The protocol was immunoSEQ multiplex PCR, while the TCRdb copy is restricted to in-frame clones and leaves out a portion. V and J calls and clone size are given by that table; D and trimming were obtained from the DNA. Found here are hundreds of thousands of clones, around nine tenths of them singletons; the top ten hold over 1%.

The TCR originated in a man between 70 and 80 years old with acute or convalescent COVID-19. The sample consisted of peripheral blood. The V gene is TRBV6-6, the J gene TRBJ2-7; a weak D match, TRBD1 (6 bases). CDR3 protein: CASSYPPTGSYEQYF. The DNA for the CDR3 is TGTGCCAGCAGTTACCCCCCGACAGGCTCCTACGAGCAGTACTTC.